The 21 T cell receptor beta chains presented below share a single source sample, sequenced in a study of OX40 agonist ivuxolimab in advanced cancers. The assay was immunoSEQ multiplex PCR, and TCRdb's table has in-frame clones only and misses some. The top ten clones hold around 38% of a sample with about 21,000 clones, more than 70% of them seen once. The material sequenced was CD4+ or CD8+ T cells sorted from blood, taken in a trial of the OX40 agonist ivuxolimab. The receptors originated from an adult with an advanced solid tumor such as melanoma, head and neck, liver or kidney cancer.

The chain recombines TRBV10-3 with TRBJ2-3; D uncertain. Germline CDR1 and CDR2: ENHRY and SYGVKD. CDR3 length equals 14 residues. V lost 2 bases and J 2 bases, leaving 8 bases between the germline ends. CDR3 DNA: TGTGCCATCAGTGAGGGTGGGGACACAGATACGCAGTATTTT. This translates into CAISEGGDTDTQYF.

This chain uses TRBV5-8 with TRBJ1-2; D is unresolved. The CDR3 runs 12 residues. The ends were cut back, 4 bases at V and 3 bases at J, with 7 bases in the middle. Looked up from germline, CDR1 is SGHTS and CDR2 is YDEGEE. CDR3 residues: CASSPNDYGYTF. The CDR3 DNA sequence: TGTGCCAGCAGCCCAAATGACTATGGCTACACCTTC.

The CDR3 region is CASSFGTDTQYF. The CDR3 region has the DNA TGTGCCAGCAGCTTCGGCACAGATACGCAGTATTTT. The J gene is TRBJ2-3, the V gene TRBV7-6; D ambiguous. The CDR3 covers 12 residues. Germline values: CDR1 SGHVS, CDR2 FNYEAQ. V was shortened by 3 bases and J by 1 base, with 2 bases between the two germline ends. Using reference TRBV7-6 and TRBJ2-3 for the parts outside the CDR3, the full variable domain is GAGVSQSPRYKVTKRGQDVALRCDPISGHVSLYWYRQALGQGPEFLTYFNYEAQQDKSGLPNDRFSAERPEGSISTLTIQRTEQRDSAMYRCASSFGTDTQYFGPGTRLTVL.

This clone was counted once. J is TRBJ2-1 and V is TRBV10-1; 9 nucleotides line up with TRBD1. The CDR3 contains 14 residues. After removal of 6 bases from V and 8 bases from J, the junction contained 8 bases not matched to a gene. Germline V lookup: CDR1 WNHNN, CDR2 SYGVQD (reference sequence). CDR3 in amino acids: CASSGRDRVHEQFF. In DNA form, the CDR3 reads TGCGCCAGCAGCGGCCGGGACAGGGTCCATGAGCAGTTCTTC.

This clone was recorded only once. This chain connects TRBV7-9 to TRBJ2-1; TRBD1 agrees at 8 bases. Unmatched junction bases numbered 5, after V lost 5 bases and J lost 8 bases. This CDR3 has 13 residues. The V gene's germline CDR1 is SEHNR and CDR2 FQNEAQ (reference sequence). The CDR3 DNA reads TGTGCCAGCAGCAAACAGGGGGAGGATGAGCAGTTCTTC. Encoded protein: CASSKQGEDEQFF.

The chain couples TRBV19 to TRBJ1-1; TRBD1 is a possible D gene (5 bases). The CDR3 extends over 14 amino acids. CDR1 LNHDA and CDR2 SQIVND come from the germline V gene (reference sequence). Trimming pared 7 bases from V and 3 bases from J, leaving 15 bases between. CDR3 DNA: TGTGCCAGTACCTTGCAGGGCTGGGACACTGAAGCTTTCTTT. Its protein is CASTLQGWDTEAFF.

The chain has TRBV7-2 and TRBJ2-1; D gene uncertain. There are 13 residues in the CDR3. CDR1 SGHTA and CDR2 FQGNSA come from the germline V gene. The V end was cut by 0 bases, the J end by 9 bases, with 9 bases between. The DNA for the CDR3 is TGTGCCAGCAGCTTAGCATCTACCATTGAGCAGTTCTTC. This gives the protein CASSLASTIEQFF.

The table lists this clone with a count of one. The rearrangement uses TRBV9 and TRBJ2-7, with 7 bases matching TRBD1. V was pared by 3 bases and J by 3 bases, with 6 bases of the junction left unmatched. The CDR3 length is 14 residues. Germline-derived CDR1 and CDR2 are SGDLS and YYNGEE. The CDR3: CASSDPGDSYEQYF. DNA for the CDR3: TGTGCCAGCAGCGATCCCGGGGACAGCTACGAGCAGTACTTC.

This rearrangement joins TRBV6-5 to TRBJ1-5; D ambiguous. CDR1 and CDR2 from the germline V gene are MNHEY and SVGAGI. There are 15 residues in the CDR3. Trimming removed 2 bases at V and 7 bases at J, with 15 bases between. CDR3 protein: CASSYDRRSRQPQHF. CDR3 DNA: TGTGCCAGCAGTTACGACCGCAGGTCAAGGCAGCCCCAGCATTTT.

The chain joins TRBV11-2 to TRBJ2-5; maybe TRBD2 (5 bases). Germline assignment: CDR1 SGHAT and CDR2 FQNNGV. Trimming stripped 1 base from V and 2 bases from J, with 17 bases between. This CDR3 contains 17 residues. CDR3: CASSLGEDHRGQETQYF. In DNA form, the CDR3 reads TGTGCCAGCAGCTTAGGTGAAGATCACCGAGGGCAAGAGACCCAGTACTTC.

This chain links TRBV30 with TRBJ2-3; D ambiguous. V dropped 4 bases and J dropped 6 bases, with 17 bases sitting between them. The CDR3 loop spans 14 amino acids. In germline, CDR1 is GTSNPN, CDR2 SVGIG (reference sequence). CDR3 sequence: CAWNLVAILDTQYF. The CDR3 nucleotides read TGTGCCTGGAACCTAGTTGCCATCCTTGATACGCAGTATTTT.

The chain combines TRBV7-8 with TRBJ2-3, with TRBD2 matching 13 bases. Germline lookup yields CDR1 SGHVS and CDR2 FQNEAQ. CDR3 length equals 18 residues. V trimming: 4 bases; J trimming: 3 bases; junction bases outside the gene matches: 10. The CDR3 DNA is TGTGCCAGCAGCTCAATAGCTACTAGCGGGGGGGCAACAGATACGCAGTATTTT. It is translated as CASSSIATSGGATDTQYF.

The DNA for the CDR3 is TGTGCCAGCAGCGTTGGGGCTGGCAGGGCTTCCGGGGCCAACGTCCTGACTTTC. Translated, it gives CASSVGAGRASGANVLTF. The rearrangement uses TRBV5-6 and TRBJ2-6; the D gene is possibly TRBD1 (5 bases). CDR1 and CDR2 (germline): SGHDT, YYEEEE. Trimming took 4 bases from V and 4 from J, leaving 21 bases between them. This CDR3 has 18 residues.

The chain joins TRBV7-9 to TRBJ1-4; possibly TRBD1 for D (6 bases). Trimming pared 6 bases from V and 8 bases from J, leaving 25 bases between. Germline V lookup: CDR1 SEHNR, CDR2 FQNEAQ (reference sequence). This CDR3 comprises 17 residues. CDR3 residues: CASSPTSQGLRKEKLFF. The DNA for the CDR3 is TGTGCCAGCAGTCCAACCTCCCAGGGGTTGAGAAAAGAAAAACTGTTTTTT.

The rearrangement links TRBV5-4 to TRBJ1-2, with D perhaps matching TRBD1 (5 bases). The CDR3 has 15 amino acids. The ends were cut back, 4 bases at V and 2 bases at J, with 15 bases in the middle. Germline assignment: CDR1 SGHNT and CDR2 YYREEE (reference sequence). In DNA form, the CDR3 reads TGTGCCAGCAGCGACCGGGAGGGGAGGAACTATGGCTACACCTTC. Translated, it gives CASSDREGRNYGYTF. Based on the CDR3 plus reference TRBV5-4 and TRBJ1-2, the full variable domain is ETGVTQSPTHLIKTRGQQVTLRCSSQSGHNTVSWYQQALGQGPQFIFQYYREEENGRGNFPPRFSGLQFPNYSSELNVNALELDDSALYLCASSDREGRNYGYTFGSGTRLTVV.

V and J are TRBV18 and TRBJ2-3; no firm D call. The V gene's germline CDR1 is KGHSH and CDR2 LQKENI. Trimming took 0 bases from V and 2 from J, leaving 6 bases between them. The CDR3 is made up of 14 amino acids. As DNA, the CDR3 is TGTGCCAGCTCACCACCGCCTTTCACAGATACGCAGTATTTT. Encoded protein: CASSPPPFTDTQYF.

This chain uses TRBV29-1 with TRBJ2-5, with 8 bases fitting TRBD1. Unmatched junction bases numbered 13, after V lost 2 bases and J lost 2 bases. CDR1 and CDR2 (germline): SQVTM, ANQGSEA. The CDR3 loop spans 17 amino acids. This CDR3 is CSVEYTWTGFIQETQYF. For the CDR3, the DNA is TGCAGCGTTGAATACACCTGGACAGGGTTCATTCAAGAGACCCAGTACTTC.

J is TRBJ2-7 and V is TRBV9; 8 positions match TRBD1. Germline V CDR1 and CDR2: SGDLS, YYNGEE. CDR3 length: 14 amino acids. V lost 0 bases to trimming and J lost 3 bases; unmatched junction nucleotides: 2. The CDR3, as DNA: TGTGCCAGCAGCGTAGGGACAGGGAACTACGAGCAGTACTTC. Translation gives CASSVGTGNYEQYF.

This clone has only a few counts. The chain couples TRBV5-5 to TRBJ2-7; D ambiguous. V was trimmed by 4 bases and J by 2 bases, leaving 7 bases between them. CDR1 is SGHKS, CDR2 YYEKEE, per germline (reference sequence). The CDR3 is 12 residues long. This CDR3 reads CASSIVPYEQYF. As DNA, the CDR3 is TGTGCCAGCAGCATCGTCCCCTACGAGCAGTACTTC.

The rearrangement links TRBV6-5 to TRBJ2-1; 7 bases are shared with TRBD1. With V trimmed by 2 bases and J by 3 bases, 4 bases remained unmatched. CDR1 and CDR2 from the germline V gene are MNHEY and SVGAGI. The CDR3 contains 15 residues. CDR3 bases: TGTGCCAGCAGTTACGAGGACAGGAGCTACAATGAGCAGTTCTTC. The encoded protein is CASSYEDRSYNEQFF.

The rearrangement joins TRBV6-5 to TRBJ1-5, with TRBD1 matching over 8 bases. V trimming: 6 bases; J trimming: 7 bases; junction bases outside the gene matches: 8. Germline values: CDR1 MNHEY, CDR2 SVGAGI. The CDR3 is made up of 14 amino acids. The CDR3 DNA sequence: TGTGCCAGCAGGCTGACAGGGGTGGGGCAGCCCCAGCATTTT. It codes for CASRLTGVGQPQHF.